These T cell receptor beta chains were read from a single sample in a study of OX40 agonist ivuxolimab in advanced cancers. The assay was immunoSEQ multiplex PCR, and TCRdb's table has in-frame clones only and misses some. The data hold some 58,000 clones, with about nine tenths observed a single time. This material consisted of CD4+ or CD8+ T cells sorted from blood, taken in a trial of the OX40 agonist ivuxolimab. Every receptor here comes from an adult with an advanced solid tumor such as melanoma, head and neck, liver or kidney cancer. CDR3s include the opening cysteine and the closing phenylalanine or tryptophan. The D gene is left open where the match is weak. Size is stated for part of the rows, as once, few or many counts, or as a class when the clone is expanded.

clone_size d_call j_call v_call cdr3_aa cdr3_nt
NA NA TRBJ2-7 TRBV28 CASSPGQTYEQYF TGTGCCAGCAGTCCGGGACAAACCTACGAGCAGTACTTC
NA NA TRBJ1-6 TRBV9 CASSVEPMGHTYNSPLHF TGTGCCAGCAGCGTAGAGCCTATGGGACACACCTATAATTCACCCCTCCACTTT
NA NA TRBJ1-1 TRBV19 CASSINPPSYTEAFF TGTGCCAGTAGTATAAATCCCCCAAGTTACACTGAAGCTTTCTTT
NA NA TRBJ2-1 TRBV6-6 CASCQAGKNEQFF TGTGCCAGCTGCCAGGCGGGTAAGAATGAGCAGTTCTTC
NA TRBD1 TRBJ2-7 TRBV6-5 CASSYSRQGASEQYF TGTGCCAGCAGTTACTCGCGGCAGGGGGCGAGCGAGCAGTACTTC
NA TRBD1 TRBJ1-3 TRBV6-1 CASSESLTGAIRNTIYF TGTGCCAGCAGTGAATCTCTCACAGGGGCGATAAGAAACACCATATATTTT
NA NA TRBJ2-1 TRBV18 CASSPTQQHNEQFF TGTGCCAGCTCACCAACCCAACAGCACAATGAGCAGTTCTTC
NA TRBD2 TRBJ2-1 TRBV27 CASSRPGLAGGLDEQFF TGTGCCAGCAGTAGACCCGGGCTAGCGGGAGGGTTGGATGAGCAGTTCTTC
NA TRBD2 TRBJ2-3 TRBV2 CATRVLLAGGKDTQYF TGTGCCACCCGAGTCCTACTAGCGGGAGGTAAAGATACGCAGTATTTT
once NA TRBJ2-2 TRBV7-9 CASTLDSNTGELFF TGTGCCAGCACCCTTGACTCAAACACCGGGGAGCTGTTTTTT
NA NA TRBJ2-7 TRBV23-1 CASSPHLEGQVICEQYF TGCGCCAGCAGTCCCCACCTAGAGGGGCAGGTCATATGCGAGCAGTACTTC
NA TRBD2 TRBJ2-1 TRBV19 CASSEQGLAGEFF TGTGCCAGTAGCGAGCAAGGACTAGCGGGAGAGTTCTTC
NA TRBD1 TRBJ1-6 TRBV2 CATKSGTGSSPLHF TGTGCCACCAAATCCGGGACAGGGAGTTCACCCCTCCACTTT
NA TRBD2 TRBJ2-1 TRBV28 CASRTTSGRSTFYNEQFF TGTGCCAGCAGAACGACTAGCGGGAGGTCGACCTTCTACAATGAGCAGTTCTTC
NA TRBD1 TRBJ1-4 TRBV11-2 CASTKRDRVNEKLFF TGTGCCAGCACAAAAAGGGACAGGGTTAATGAAAAACTGTTTTTT
NA NA TRBJ2-7 TRBV6-5 CASSYSGRGPYEQYF TGTGCCAGCAGTTACTCGGGGCGGGGCCCCTACGAGCAGTACTTC
NA NA TRBJ2-1 TRBV13 CASSAWDGSNEQFF TGTGCCAGCAGCGCCTGGGACGGCTCAAATGAGCAGTTCTTC
once NA TRBJ2-3 TRBV9 CASSVSGRTDTQYF TGTGCCAGCAGCGTAAGCGGGCGCACAGATACGCAGTATTTT
NA NA TRBJ1-6 TRBV9 CASSVGVGVGSPLHF TGTGCCAGCAGCGTAGGGGTAGGGGTGGGCTCACCCCTCCACTTT
NA TRBD1 TRBJ2-1 TRBV7-8 CASSQGQVEGEQFF TGTGCCAGCAGCCAGGGACAGGTAGAAGGTGAGCAGTTCTTC
NA NA TRBJ2-1 TRBV6-1 CASNRAPRGNEQFF TGTGCCAGCAACCGGGCCCCGCGGGGCAATGAGCAGTTCTTC
NA NA TRBJ2-7 TRBV6-1 CASSGGWAGEQYF TGTGCCAGCAGCGGGGGATGGGCGGGCGAGCAGTACTTC